This T cell receptor (beta chain) was identified in a study of blood T cell repertoires in COVID-19. Across the study: Samples of COVID-19 (acute and convalescent) were obtained from the United States, Italy and Spain. The analysed material was cDNA or gDNA that came from T cells, B-cell-depleted T cells, or PBMCs.

Study processing details: Researchers report that nucleated cell counts were estimated from reference gene primer amplification. Assay used: immunoSEQ multiplex PCR; TCRdb lists only in-frame clones, some missing. Clonal size and the V and J genes are those of that table, whereas D and trimming came from the DNA. The table shows around 68,000 clones, with 65% to 85% occurring only once. V lost 5 bases, J lost 3 bases, and 12 bases stayed unmatched. This CDR3 is built from 17 residues. Germline CDR1 is MGHRA and CDR2 is YSYEKL. The rearrangement uses TRBV4-1 and TRBJ1-4, with 7 bases that match TRBD1. Sequencing was done on a sample of peripheral blood. The sequence was obtained from a woman in her fifties or sixties with acute or convalescent COVID-19. CDR3: CASSYSLPTGPNEKLFF. CDR3 sequence (DNA): TGCGCCAGCAGCTATTCACTGCCGACAGGGCCTAATGAAAAACTGTTTTTT.